These 30 T cell receptor beta chains originate from one sample sequenced in a study of Ad26.COV2.S vaccination and SARS-CoV-2 variants. TCRdb's table, derived via immunoSEQ multiplex PCR, lists solely in-frame clones and lacks some. The data contain a few hundred thousand clones, around 86% of them singletons. Specified treatment: 15 to 20 received Ad26.COV2.S at low or high dose, single or two shots; 5 received placebo; per-sample allocation not given. Specimen acquisition occurred on day 63 following the initial vaccine or placebo injection. This material consisted of peripheral blood, taken in a trial of Ad26.COV2.S vaccine versus placebo. All receptors come from a person aged 18-65 years who received the Ad26.COV2.S COVID-19 vaccine or a placebo.

The CDR3 DNA is TGTGCCAGGAGCCCCCGGACGGCTAACTATGGCTACACCTTC. This codes for CARSPRTANYGYTF. The chain couples TRBV11-3 to TRBJ1-2; no reliable D call. This CDR3 region has 14 residues. Looked up from germline, CDR1 is SGHNT and CDR2 is YENEEA. Between the trimmed V and J ends, which lost 9 bases and 0 bases, there was a span of 14 bases.

The chain links TRBV10-3 to TRBJ2-7; D possibly matches TRBD1 or TRBD2 (5 bases each). The V end was cut by 11 bases, the J end by 0 bases, with 14 bases between. Germline CDR1 reads ENHRY; CDR2 reads SYGVKD. The CDR3 is 13 amino acids. The CDR3 sequence: CASRDGSSYEQYF. The CDR3 coding sequence is TGTGCCTCCCGGGACGGGTCCTCCTACGAGCAGTACTTC.

The chain has TRBV7-9 and TRBJ2-7; D is uncertain. Germline loops: CDR1 SEHNR, CDR2 FQNEAQ (reference sequence). The V gene lost 7 bases and the J gene lost 3 bases, with 16 bases spanning the gap. The CDR3 runs 14 residues. The CDR3 here is CASTLTGPSYEQYF. The CDR3 DNA reads TGTGCCAGCACCCTAACGGGCCCCAGCTACGAGCAGTACTTC. Variable domain in full (rest from reference TRBV7-9 and TRBJ2-7): DTGVSQNPRHKITKRGQNVTFRCDPISEHNRLYWYRQTLGQGPEFLTYFQNEAQLEKSRLLSDRFSAERPKGSFSTLEIQRTEQGDSAMYLCASTLTGPSYEQYFGPGTRLTVT.

The chain couples TRBV6-4 to TRBJ1-5; D remains ambiguous. This CDR3 is 13 amino acids long. Germline V lookup: CDR1 MRHNA, CDR2 SNTAGT. V lost 5 bases and J 7 bases, leaving 12 bases between the germline ends. CDR3 protein: CASSIWAGQPQHF. CDR3 DNA sequence: TGTGCCAGCAGTATCTGGGCAGGACAGCCCCAGCATTTT.

CDR3 residues: CASSQTGDNSPLHF. CDR3 sequence (DNA): TGCGCCAGCAGCCAGACAGGTGATAATTCACCCCTCCACTTT. The rearrangement uses TRBV5-1 and TRBJ1-6, with TRBD1 as a possible D gene (6 bases). Germline V gene lookup returns CDR1 SGHRS and CDR2 YFSETQ. The CDR3 sequence is 14 residues long. Trimming shortened V by 4 bases and J by 5 bases, and 10 bases separated the two germline ends.

This clone was detected once. The chain combines TRBV14 with TRBJ1-3; D is perhaps TRBD1 (5 bases). There are 14 residues in the CDR3. Germline CDR1 is SGHDN and CDR2 is FVKESK. V was pared by 0 bases and J by 2 bases, with 5 bases between. For the CDR3, the DNA is TGTGCCAGCAGCCAAGACAGGGCTGGAAACACCATATATTTT. Protein: CASSQDRAGNTIYF.

This clone was picked up one time. V is TRBV27 and J is TRBJ2-3; D is ambiguous. Germline CDR1 reads MNHEY; CDR2 reads SMNVEV (reference sequence). The V end was cut by 5 bases, the J end by 8 bases, with 14 bases between. The CDR3 sequence is 13 residues long. CDR3 sequence reads: CASSLAHSGTQYF. The CDR3 coding sequence is TGTGCCAGCAGTCTGGCCCATTCCGGTACGCAGTATTTT.

This clone showed up just once. The identical CDR3 is also encoded by other nucleotide sequences in the sample. CDR3 DNA sequence: TGTGCCTGGAGGGGGGGCTATGGCTACACCTTC. It encodes CAWRGGYGYTF. The chain is built from TRBV30 and TRBJ1-2; tentatively, D is TRBD1 (5 bases). The CDR3 is made up of 11 amino acids. Germline values: CDR1 GTSNPN, CDR2 SVGIG (reference sequence). Trimming stripped 3 bases from V and 4 bases from J, with 6 bases between.

The rearrangement uses TRBV7-9 and TRBJ2-2; D perhaps matches TRBD1 (5 bases). V was trimmed by 2 bases and J by 5 bases, leaving 12 bases between them. Germline CDR1 is SEHNR and CDR2 is FQNEAQ (reference sequence). This CDR3 is 15 amino acids long. Written as DNA, the CDR3 is TGTGCCAGCAGCTTATCGGCAGGGCGGACCGGGGAGCTGTTTTTT. Translation gives CASSLSAGRTGELFF.

V and J are TRBV7-9 and TRBJ1-5; D might be TRBD1 (6 bases). Trimming cost V 1 base and J 5 bases, with 12 bases left between them. CDR3 size: 15 residues. Germline CDR1 reads SEHNR; CDR2 reads FQNEAQ (reference sequence). CDR3 region: CASSLVGAGDQPQHF. CDR3 bases: TGTGCCAGCAGCTTAGTTGGGGCAGGGGATCAGCCCCAGCATTTT. The entire variable domain, with the rest obtained from reference TRBV7-9 and TRBJ1-5, is as follows: DTGVSQNPRHKITKRGQNVTFRCDPISEHNRLYWYRQTLGQGPEFLTYFQNEAQLEKSRLLSDRFSAERPKGSFSTLEIQRTEQGDSAMYLCASSLVGAGDQPQHFGDGTRLSIL.

The chain has TRBV30 and TRBJ1-1, with TRBD1 as a possible D gene (6 bases). In germline, CDR1 is GTSNPN, CDR2 SVGIG (reference sequence). Trimming shortened V by 1 base and J by 2 bases, and 8 bases separated the two germline ends. CDR3 length: 13 residues. The DNA for the CDR3 is TGTGCCTGGAGTGCGGACAGAAACACTGAAGCTTTCTTT. Encoded protein: CAWSADRNTEAFF.

The J gene is TRBJ1-4, the V gene TRBV2; TRBD1 agrees at 9 bases. The CDR3 length is 17 residues. V shed 5 bases and J 3 bases; nucleotides not matched to a gene: 10. CDR1 SNHLY and CDR2 FYNNEI come from the germline V gene. This CDR3 reads CASSRTGARAPNEKLFF. CDR3 coding DNA: TGTGCCAGCAGTCGGACAGGGGCCCGCGCTCCTAATGAAAAACTGTTTTTT.

V is TRBV9 and J is TRBJ1-4; maybe TRBD1 (6 bases). The CDR3 consists of 15 residues. Trimming took 0 bases from V and 6 from J, leaving 12 bases between them. The germline V gene has CDR1 SGDLS and CDR2 YYNGEE. In DNA, the CDR3 is TGTGCCAGCAGCGTAGCCGTGAGGGGGGATGAAAAACTGTTTTTT. This sequence encodes CASSVAVRGDEKLFF.

This chain links TRBV6-2 or TRBV6-3 with TRBJ1-1, with D perhaps TRBD1 (6 bases). V gave up 4 bases and J gave up 0 bases, with 18 bases separating them. CDR1 and CDR2 from the germline V gene are MNHEY and SVGEGT. The CDR3 has 17 residues. The CDR3 sequence: CASSLLVPGAMNTEAFF. The CDR3 DNA reads as TGTGCCAGCAGTTTACTCGTCCCAGGGGCTATGAACACTGAAGCTTTCTTT.

This clone came up once. The CDR3, as DNA: TGTGCCAGCAGGTACGGGACAGACCAAGAGACCCAGTACTTC. The encoded protein is CASRYGTDQETQYF. This chain joins TRBV6-5 and TRBJ2-5; 7 bases match TRBD1. The CDR3 contains 14 residues. With V trimmed by 6 bases and J by 0 bases, 4 bases remained unmatched. Germline V gene data show CDR1 as MNHEY and CDR2 as SVGAGI.

This clone was detected only once. The rearrangement links TRBV5-4 to TRBJ2-4; tentative D call: TRBD1 (5 bases). The CDR3 is 14 residues long. The ends were cut back, 0 bases at V and 1 base at J, with 5 bases in the middle. CDR1 SGHNT and CDR2 YYREEE come from the germline V gene (reference sequence). CDR3 region: CASSLEGAKNIQYF. The CDR3 DNA sequence: TGTGCCAGCAGCTTGGAGGGGGCCAAAAACATTCAGTACTTC.

The chain links TRBV5-6 to TRBJ1-5, with a possible D match to TRBD1 (5 bases). This CDR3 comprises 16 residues. V dropped 1 base and J dropped 6 bases, with 17 bases sitting between them. In germline, CDR1 is SGHDT, CDR2 YYEEEE. The CDR3 reads CASSLTVGAPPQPQHF. In DNA, the CDR3 is TGTGCCAGCAGCTTGACGGTCGGGGCTCCCCCTCAGCCCCAGCATTTT.

The chain couples TRBV4-3 to TRBJ1-1; weak D call: TRBD1 (6 bases). The CDR3 runs to 15 residues. Trimming cost V 1 base and J 3 bases, with 12 bases left between them. Germline assignment: CDR1 LGHNA and CDR2 YSLEER. The DNA for the CDR3 is TGCGCCAGCAGCCAAGTTCCGGGACAAGACACTGAAGCTTTCTTT. This gives the protein CASSQVPGQDTEAFF.

J is TRBJ2-7 and V is TRBV9; D is possibly TRBD1 (5 bases). Germline-derived CDR1 and CDR2 are SGDLS and YYNGEE. Trimming took off 3 bases at V and 6 bases at J, with 16 bases between the two ends. This CDR3 is 14 amino acids long. CDR3 coding DNA: TGTGCCAGCAGCGCACAGGAGATGTTGAGCGAGCAGTACTTC. Protein sequence: CASSAQEMLSEQYF.

This clone was seen only once. The chain is built from TRBV9 and TRBJ2-1; possible D gene TRBD1, 6 bases. CDR3 length: 13 residues. V shed 3 bases and J shed 8 bases, with 12 bases lying between them. Germline-derived CDR1 and CDR2 are SGDLS and YYNGEE. The CDR3 here is CASSDTGNDEQFF. The CDR3 bases are TGTGCCAGCAGCGACACAGGGAACGATGAGCAGTTCTTC.

The CDR3 loop is CASSLANDRGSGELFF. Here the CDR3 DNA reads TGTGCCAGCAGCTTGGCCAATGACAGGGGATCCGGGGAGCTGTTTTTT. The chain links TRBV5-8 to TRBJ2-2; 8 positions match TRBD1. The ends lost 0 bases at V and 6 bases at J; junction bases unmatched: 7. CDR1 is SGHTS and CDR2 is YDEGEE in the germline V gene. The CDR3 runs 16 residues.

The chain is built from TRBV25-1 and TRBJ1-1; D remains ambiguous. Germline CDR1 is MGHDK and CDR2 is SYGVNS. The CDR3 runs to 12 residues. V lost 6 bases, J lost 1 base, and 6 bases lay in between. The CDR3 nucleotides read TGTGCCAGCAGGGCCCCGAACACTGAAGCTTTCTTT. It translates to CASRAPNTEAFF.

The CDR3 nucleotides are TGTGCCAGCAGCCCGGGACAAAAAAACTATGGCTACACCTTC. It is translated as CASSPGQKNYGYTF. This chain links TRBV13 with TRBJ1-2; D is perhaps TRBD1 (6 bases). The CDR3 is 14 residues long. V lost 5 bases and J 2 bases, leaving 12 bases between the germline ends. CDR1 and CDR2 (germline): PRHDT, FYEKMQ (reference sequence).

J is TRBJ2-7 and V is TRBV3-1 (or the pseudogene TRBV3-2); D uncertain. The CDR3 contains 14 residues. Germline values: CDR1 LGHDT, CDR2 YNNKEL (reference sequence). Trimming shortened V by 0 bases and J by 6 bases, and 12 bases separated the two germline ends. CDR3 DNA sequence: TGTGCCAGCAGCCAAGATTATGGCCTAGGCGAGCAGTACTTC. Amino acids: CASSQDYGLGEQYF.

The rearrangement joins TRBV6-5 to TRBJ2-5; D uncertain. The V and J ends lost 6 bases and 4 bases respectively, with 9 bases between them. CDR1 is MNHEY, CDR2 SVGAGI, per germline. CDR3 length: 12 amino acids. The CDR3: CASRITPETQYF. CDR3 DNA: TGTGCCAGCAGGATTACTCCAGAGACCCAGTACTTC.

Worth noting for this clone: The sample has other DNA sequences that encode this CDR3 too. The chain uses TRBV12-3 or TRBV12-4 and TRBJ1-1; D is ambiguous. V was cut by 3 bases and J by 0 bases, with 5 bases left in between. The CDR3 has 13 amino acids. CDR3 coding DNA: TGTGCCAGCAGTTTGGGCGTGAACACTGAAGCTTTCTTT. It is translated as CASSLGVNTEAFF.

This chain joins TRBV5-1 and TRBJ2-7, with D hard to call. V was clipped by 4 bases and J by 0 bases, with 14 bases between them. This CDR3 is 15 amino acids long. Germline lookup yields CDR1 SGHRS and CDR2 YFSETQ. The CDR3 sequence is CASSPSGRSSYEQYF. DNA of the CDR3: TGCGCCAGCAGCCCCTCAGGTCGCAGCTCCTACGAGCAGTACTTC. Full variable domain (missing parts from reference TRBV5-1 and TRBJ2-7): KAGVTQTPRYLIKTRGQQVTLSCSPISGHRSVSWYQQTPGQGLQFLFEYFSETQRNKGNFPGRFSGRQFSNSRSEMNVSTLELGDSALYLCASSPSGRSSYEQYFGPGTRLTVT.

The V and J genes are TRBV30 and TRBJ2-5, with TRBD2 matching over 9 bases. Trimming at V came to 4 bases and at J to 5 bases, leaving 8 bases not matched to a gene. The CDR3 is 14 amino acids. CDR1 and CDR2 from the germline V gene are GTSNPN and SVGIG (reference sequence). For the CDR3, the DNA is TGTGCCTGGATAGGAGGTGCGGGGGGGGAGACCCAGTACTTC. This encodes CAWIGGAGGETQYF.

V usage is TRBV6-5 and J usage is TRBJ2-2; 9 positions match TRBD1. The germline CDR1 and CDR2 sequences are MNHEY and SVGAGI. This CDR3 region has 13 residues. V trimming: 10 bases; J trimming: 5 bases; junction bases outside the gene matches: 5. The CDR3 sequence is CATTTGGTGELFF. The CDR3, as DNA: TGTGCCACCACGACAGGGGGGACCGGGGAGCTGTTTTTT.

This sequence joins TRBV18 and TRBJ1-2; D remains unclear. The germline V gene has CDR1 KGHSH and CDR2 LQKENI. V lost 6 bases and J 5 bases, leaving 7 bases between the germline ends. CDR3 length: 11 residues. Here the CDR3 DNA reads TGTGCCAGCTCTGCAACTTATGGCTACACCTTC. It encodes CASSATYGYTF.